These 16 T cell receptor beta chains originate from one sample sequenced in a study of early T cells in non-severe SARS-CoV-2 infection. TCRdb ran MiXCR on the 5' RACE reads and lists one entry per CDR3 protein. The sample records some 42,000 distinct CDR3 sequences, about 5.9% being singletons. The sample in question was whole blood, obtained at baseline. The origin of the receptors is an adult who was a healthcare worker with PCR-confirmed SARS-CoV-2 infection or an uninfected control (not recorded which).

This clonotype has at least ten counts. The chain is built from TRBV4-2 and TRBJ2-3, with D possibly TRBD2 on 5 matching bases. CDR1 is LGHNA and CDR2 is YNFKEQ in the germline V gene. The CDR3 sequence is 14 residues long. The V and J ends lost 3 bases and 2 bases respectively, with 9 bases between them. CDR3 coding DNA: TGTGCCAGCAGCCAGGGTGACTACACAGATACGCAGTATTTT. Residues: CASSQGDYTDTQYF.

The chain uses TRBV7-8 and TRBJ1-5; no clear D gene. Germline loops: CDR1 SGHVS, CDR2 FQNEAQ. The CDR3 has 13 residues. Trimming shortened V by 3 bases and J by 5 bases, and 8 bases separated the two germline ends. The CDR3 spells CASSFDPDQPQHF. CDR3 bases: TGTGCCAGCAGCTTTGACCCCGATCAGCCCCAGCATTTT.

The chain has TRBV20-1 and TRBJ2-1, with unresolved D. Germline V gene sequence: CDR1 DFQATT, CDR2 SNEGSKA (reference sequence). V dropped 0 bases and J dropped 4 bases, with 4 bases sitting between them. CDR3 length equals 12 residues. The CDR3 here is CSARDSYNEQFF. In DNA, the CDR3 is TGCAGTGCTAGAGACTCTTACAATGAGCAGTTCTTC.

This clonotype was observed at least ten times. J is TRBJ2-2 and V is TRBV30; D unresolved. This CDR3 comprises 12 residues. Trimming shortened V by 1 base and J by 7 bases, and 7 bases separated the two germline ends. Germline-derived CDR1 and CDR2 are GTSNPN and SVGIG (reference sequence). In DNA form, the CDR3 reads TGTGCCTGGAGTGGTGGTTTCGGGGAGCTGTTTTTT. It encodes CAWSGGFGELFF.

Many counts were recorded for this clonotype. This rearrangement joins TRBV20-1 to TRBJ2-2; unclear D gene. The CDR3 has 13 residues. Trimming took 5 bases from V and 2 from J, leaving 9 bases between them. Germline V CDR1 and CDR2: DFQATT, SNEGSKA (reference sequence). The CDR3 region is CSAPDPNTGELFF. The CDR3 bases are TGCAGTGCTCCGGACCCTAACACCGGGGAGCTGTTTTTT.

The J gene is TRBJ1-4, the V gene TRBV27; D is ambiguous. The germline CDR1 and CDR2 sequences are MNHEY and SMNVEV (reference sequence). Deletions cut 9 bases from V and 4 bases from J, with 12 bases between. The CDR3 contains 13 residues. In nucleotides, the CDR3 is TGTGCCAGGATCCGAGCCGTTAATGAAAAACTGTTTTTT. Translated, it gives CARIRAVNEKLFF. Using reference TRBV27 and TRBJ1-4 for the parts outside the CDR3, the full variable domain is EAQVTQNPRYLITVTGKKLTVTCSQNMNHEYMSWYRQDPGLGLRQIYYSMNVEVTDKGDVPEGYKVSRKEKRNFPLILESPSPNQTSLYFCARIRAVNEKLFFGSGTQLSVL.

At least ten counts were recorded for this clonotype. The rearrangement joins TRBV20-1 to TRBJ2-1; no definite D call. CDR1 DFQATT and CDR2 SNEGSKA come from the germline V gene (reference sequence). This CDR3 contains 13 residues. V was pared by 7 bases and J by 5 bases, with 15 bases between. The CDR3 coding sequence is TGCAGTGATCCGGCTCCCGTCCACAATGAGCAGTTCTTC. Translated: CSDPAPVHNEQFF.

The sample holds many counts of this clonotype. The chain has TRBV11-2 and TRBJ2-5, with 10 bases identical to TRBD1. After removal of 1 base from V and 1 base from J, the junction contained 6 bases not matched to a gene. CDR1 and CDR2 from the germline V gene are SGHAT and FQNNGV. The CDR3 runs 17 residues. This CDR3 is CASSLGAGQGSQETQYF. CDR3 nucleotide sequence: TGTGCCAGCAGCTTAGGGGCGGGACAGGGGAGCCAAGAGACCCAGTACTTC.

This clonotype was found a few times. The chain employs TRBV12-3 or TRBV12-4 and TRBJ1-5; D call uncertain. V dropped 3 bases and J dropped 1 base, with 10 bases sitting between them. This CDR3 contains 15 residues. Here the CDR3 reads CASSFYGQSNQPQHF. The DNA for the CDR3 is TGTGCCAGCAGTTTTTATGGCCAGAGCAATCAGCCCCAGCATTTT.

The rearrangement links TRBV7-8 to TRBJ2-2, with 13 bases lining up with TRBD2. The CDR3 contains 18 residues. The J segment lost 4 bases and the V segment lost 5 bases, leaving 10 bases of the junction unmatched. CDR1 is SGHVS, CDR2 FQNEAQ, per germline. CDR3 nucleotides: TGTGCCAGCAGCCTAGGACTAGCGGGGGCCAAGATCACCGGGGAGCTGTTTTTT. Translated: CASSLGLAGAKITGELFF.

This clonotype showed up many times. V usage is TRBV5-1 and J usage is TRBJ2-7; TRBD2 is a possible D gene (6 bases). The germline CDR1 and CDR2 sequences are SGHRS and YFSETQ. The CDR3 length is 11 residues. V dropped 8 bases and J dropped 6 bases, with 12 bases sitting between them. CDR3 nucleotides: TGCGCCAGTACTACCGGGGGCGAGCAGTACTTC. This codes for CASTTGGEQYF.

At least ten counts were recorded for this clonotype. The genes are TRBV27 and TRBJ1-4; 8 nucleotides line up with TRBD1. V trimming: 6 bases; J trimming: 5 bases; junction bases outside the gene matches: 5. This CDR3 comprises 14 residues. Germline CDR1 is MNHEY and CDR2 is SMNVEV (reference sequence). In DNA, the CDR3 is TGTGCCAGCAGGGCGCAGGGGGCAAATGAAAAACTGTTTTTT. Its translation is CASRAQGANEKLFF.

This clonotype was recorded at least ten times. The chain is built from TRBV11-2 and TRBJ2-5, with D perhaps matching TRBD1 (5 bases). The germline V gene encodes CDR1 SGHAT and CDR2 FQNNGV. The V and J ends lost 5 bases and 9 bases respectively, with 13 bases between them. This CDR3 is built from 12 residues. The CDR3 reads CASSTPPGPQYF. CDR3 DNA sequence: TGTGCCAGCAGCACACCCCCAGGGCCCCAGTACTTC.

This clonotype was found a few times. The chain employs TRBV7-9 and TRBJ1-4; D is uncertain. Germline V lookup: CDR1 SEHNR, CDR2 FQNEAQ (reference sequence). Trimming pared 2 bases from V and 7 bases from J, leaving 11 bases between. The CDR3 spans 14 residues. CDR3 sequence (DNA): TGTGCCAGCAGCTTAATGACGGCAGTTGAAAAACTGTTTTTT. It specifies CASSLMTAVEKLFF.

This clonotype appeared many times. J is TRBJ2-5 and V is TRBV6-2 or TRBV6-3; D is undetermined. The V and J ends lost 1 base and 2 bases respectively, with 11 bases between them. Germline V gives CDR1 MNHEY, CDR2 SVGEGT. CDR3 size: 15 residues. The CDR3 DNA is TGTGCCAGCAGTTACTTCGAACCAATACAAGAGACCCAGTACTTC. Translation: CASSYFEPIQETQYF.

The chain recombines TRBV19 with TRBJ1-2; 7 bases match TRBD1. Germline V gene lookup returns CDR1 LNHDA and CDR2 SQIVND (reference sequence). The CDR3 has 14 residues. Germline trimming cut 5 bases from V and 5 bases from J; bases unmatched to any gene: 8. The chain's CDR3 is CASSPRTGPYGYTF. The CDR3 coding sequence is TGTGCCAGTAGTCCAAGGACAGGCCCATATGGCTACACCTTC.